This entry is about one T cell receptor beta chain. Its specificity is unknown. Separation from the roughly 600-subject first cohort characterized the roughly 130-subject validation cohort, to which the donors belonged. The data are from a study of cytomegalovirus exposure and HLA in healthy donors. Study results and caveats: It was reported that the classifier diagnosed cytomegalovirus status with high specificity and sensitivity in both the original and validation cohorts.

Clones were read by immunoSEQ multiplex PCR, and TCRdb kept only the in-frame ones, dropping some. Here the sample spans 100,000 to 150,000 clones, about 88% being singletons. The length of the CDR3 is 15 residues. Between the trimmed V and J ends, which lost 5 bases and 0 bases, there was a span of 14 bases. Germline-derived CDR1 and CDR2 are MDHEN and SYDVKM. The receptor was isolated from a man aged 18 to 30 in good health and CMV-seropositive. The sequencing input was PBMCs. This chain links TRBV28 with TRBJ2-7, with a possible D match to TRBD1 (6 bases). CDR3 in amino acids: CASSPPDSSSYEQYF. In DNA, the CDR3 is TGTGCCAGCAGTCCTCCGGACAGTAGCTCCTACGAGCAGTACTTC.